One and the same sample provided the 26 T cell receptor beta chains below, sequenced in a study of blood T cell repertoires in COVID-19. Profiling relied on immunoSEQ multiplex PCR, and the TCRdb table lists in-frame clones only, not all of them. The table lists 320,000 or so clones, roughly nine tenths of them singletons, with 4.5% to 5.5% in the top ten. Sequenced input: PBMCs or T cells enriched from blood (not recorded which). The receptors stem from a man between 60 and 70 years old who had recovered from COVID-19.

A single count supports this clone. The rearrangement joins TRBV25-1 to TRBJ2-3; TRBD1 might be the D (6 bases). V lost 3 bases and J 2 bases, leaving 15 bases between the germline ends. This CDR3 contains 16 residues. Germline V gene data show CDR1 as MGHDK and CDR2 as SYGVNS. The CDR3 reads CASSEAVVGATDTQYF. The CDR3 DNA reads as TGTGCCAGCAGTGAGGCCGTCGTGGGGGCCACAGATACGCAGTATTTT.

The J gene is TRBJ1-2, the V gene TRBV28; the D gene is possibly TRBD1 (5 bases). V was pared by 7 bases and J by 4 bases, with 22 bases between. CDR3 size: 16 residues. The germline V gene encodes CDR1 MDHEN and CDR2 SYDVKM. The DNA for the CDR3 is TGTGCCAGCACACGCCCGGGACTGCCTCCTGGCTATGGCTACACCTTC. It specifies CASTRPGLPPGYGYTF.

For the CDR3, the DNA is TGTGCCAGCAGCCACCCGGGACAGGGTGGGGAAAAACTGTTTTTT. Translating it yields CASSHPGQGGEKLFF. The chain is built from TRBV3-1 (or the pseudogene TRBV3-2) and TRBJ1-4, with 9 bases that match TRBD1. Trimming cost V 3 bases and J 8 bases; bases outside gene matches: 7. The CDR3 totals 15 residues. Germline V lookup: CDR1 LGHDT, CDR2 YNNKEL (reference sequence).

The chain recombines TRBV28 with TRBJ1-1, with D tentatively TRBD1 (5 bases). Germline CDR1 reads MDHEN; CDR2 reads SYDVKM. V was cut by 1 base and J by 1 base, with 10 bases left in between. The CDR3 length is 15 residues. The chain's CDR3 is CASSLLGPGNTEAFF. The CDR3 DNA reads as TGTGCCAGCAGTTTATTGGGGCCGGGGAACACTGAAGCTTTCTTT.

The rearrangement joins TRBV24-1 to TRBJ2-5; the match to TRBD2 covers 8 bases. V shed 9 bases, J shed 5 bases, and the junction held 13 bases outside the gene matches. This CDR3 has 15 amino acids. Germline V CDR1 and CDR2: KGHDR, SFDVKD. DNA of the CDR3: TGTGCCACCTCGCCTGGACTAGCAGAGGTGGAGACCCAGTACTTC. Its protein is CATSPGLAEVETQYF.

The chain carries TRBV28 and TRBJ2-7, with 8 bases aligning to TRBD1. The germline V gene encodes CDR1 MDHEN and CDR2 SYDVKM. Trimming removed 2 bases from V and 3 bases from J; junction bases left unmatched: 3. This CDR3 is built from 14 residues. The CDR3 DNA reads as TGTGCCAGCAGTTTAAGAGACAGGGGCTACGAGCAGTACTTC. Encoded protein: CASSLRDRGYEQYF.

V usage is TRBV5-4 and J usage is TRBJ1-4, with 9 nucleotides matching TRBD1. The germline CDR1 and CDR2 sequences are SGHNT and YYREEE (reference sequence). Trimming removed 4 bases from V and 8 bases from J; junction bases left unmatched: 6. This CDR3 spans 14 amino acids. The CDR3 protein is CASSMDRGWEKLFF. CDR3 DNA: TGTGCCAGCAGCATGGACAGGGGTTGGGAAAAACTGTTTTTT.

CDR3 residues: CASSSSGSETQYF. As DNA, the CDR3 is TGCGCCAGCAGCTCTAGCGGGAGTGAGACCCAGTACTTC. The chain couples TRBV5-1 to TRBJ2-5; 10 bases line up with TRBD2. The germline CDR1 and CDR2 sequences are SGHRS and YFSETQ. V shed 3 bases, J shed 5 bases, and the junction held 1 base outside the gene matches. The CDR3 length is 13 residues.

The chain is built from TRBV19 and TRBJ1-2; D is uncertain. The CDR3 length is 13 residues. Germline V gene data show CDR1 as LNHDA and CDR2 as SQIVND (reference sequence). V lost 3 bases, J lost 5 bases, and 10 bases lay in between. This chain's CDR3 is CASSIGVRYGYTF. CDR3 sequence (DNA): TGTGCCAGTAGTATCGGGGTGCGGTATGGCTACACCTTC.

The rearrangement uses TRBV18 and TRBJ2-5; 9 nucleotides match TRBD1. This CDR3 is 15 amino acids long. Germline-derived CDR1 and CDR2 are KGHSH and LQKENI. V was clipped by 6 bases and J by 4 bases; unmatched bases: 9. CDR3 coding DNA: TGTGCCAGCTCCCCAATTGGGGGACAGGGAGAGACCCAGTACTTC. This gives the protein CASSPIGGQGETQYF.

V and J are TRBV7-9 and TRBJ1-4; tentatively, D is TRBD1 (6 bases). Trimming cost V 3 bases and J 5 bases, with 13 bases left between them. The CDR3 covers 15 residues. The germline CDR1 and CDR2 sequences are SEHNR and FQNEAQ (reference sequence). CDR3 in amino acids: CASSFVQGRNEKLFF. The CDR3 DNA sequence: TGTGCCAGCAGCTTCGTTCAGGGGCGAAATGAAAAACTGTTTTTT.

The CDR3 bases are TGTGCCAGCAGTTGGGACAGGGCTCGGCTTGGCTACACCTTC. Amino acid sequence: CASSWDRARLGYTF. V and J are TRBV6-5 and TRBJ1-2, with 9 bases matching TRBD1. The CDR3 is made up of 14 amino acids. V lost 4 bases to trimming and J lost 7 bases; unmatched junction nucleotides: 7. The germline V gene has CDR1 MNHEY and CDR2 SVGAGI.

The V and J genes are TRBV4-3 and TRBJ1-5, with D perhaps matching TRBD1 (5 bases). The CDR3 spans 13 residues. Germline assignment: CDR1 LGHNA and CDR2 YSLEER. Trimming shortened V by 2 bases and J by 5 bases, and 7 bases separated the two germline ends. The CDR3 protein is CASSQQGDQPQHF. Here the CDR3 DNA reads TGCGCCAGCAGCCAACAAGGGGATCAGCCCCAGCATTTT.

This CDR3 reads CASSVDRTSGRVTGELFF. CDR3 nucleotide sequence: TGTGCCAGCAGCGTAGATAGGACTAGCGGGAGGGTCACCGGGGAGCTGTTTTTT. The chain joins TRBV9 to TRBJ2-2, with TRBD2 matching over 15 bases. The germline CDR1 and CDR2 sequences are SGDLS and YYNGEE. The CDR3 length is 18 residues. With 0 bases clipped from V and 4 bases from J, the junction kept 4 bases outside the gene matches.

The rearrangement joins TRBV4-3 to TRBJ1-2, with D possibly TRBD1 on 5 matching bases. With 2 bases removed from V and 0 bases from J, the gap between germline ends came to 10 bases. This CDR3 is built from 15 residues. Per germline, CDR1 LGHNA and CDR2 YSLEER. CDR3 sequence (DNA): TGCGCCAGCAGCCAAACAGGACAATCTAACTATGGCTACACCTTC. Translated: CASSQTGQSNYGYTF.

The chain combines TRBV28 with TRBJ1-5; D might be TRBD1 (6 bases). The length of the CDR3 is 15 residues. V was clipped by 4 bases and J by 7 bases, with 17 bases between them. CDR1 and CDR2 (germline): MDHEN, SYDVKM. The CDR3 coding sequence is TGTGCCAGCAGTTCAAGCGGTTGGGGGCTGCAGCCCCAGCATTTT. Translated, it gives CASSSSGWGLQPQHF.

The chain employs TRBV3-1 (or the pseudogene TRBV3-2) and TRBJ1-4; tentative D call: TRBD1 (6 bases). This CDR3 comprises 13 residues. CDR1 LGHDT and CDR2 YNNKEL come from the germline V gene (reference sequence). V was shortened by 4 bases and J by 5 bases, with 8 bases between the two germline ends. This chain's CDR3 is CASSRTENEKLFF. CDR3 bases: TGTGCCAGCAGCCGGACAGAGAATGAAAAACTGTTTTTT.

This chain uses TRBV3-1 (or the pseudogene TRBV3-2) with TRBJ2-4, with 9 bases fitting TRBD2. CDR1 and CDR2 (germline): LGHDT, YNNKEL (reference sequence). The CDR3 runs to 17 residues. V lost 4 bases and J lost 0; bases outside the gene matches: 7. The CDR3: CASSLRVAGVAKNIQYF. The CDR3 bases are TGTGCCAGCAGCCTTAGAGTAGCGGGGGTAGCCAAAAACATTCAGTACTTC.

V usage is TRBV6-5 and J usage is TRBJ2-7; 9 nucleotides line up with TRBD2. Germline-derived CDR1 and CDR2 are MNHEY and SVGAGI. The V segment lost 6 bases and the J segment 6 bases; nucleotides outside the gene matches: 9. This CDR3 is 14 amino acids long. The CDR3 DNA reads as TGTGCCAGCAGAGACACCCTAGCGGGACGCGAGCAGTACTTC. Residues: CASRDTLAGREQYF.

This clone was seen only once. The chain employs TRBV6-5 and TRBJ2-3; D may be TRBD2 (6 bases). Trimming cost V 0 bases and J 5 bases, with 12 bases left between them. CDR1 and CDR2 from the germline V gene are MNHEY and SVGAGI. This CDR3 contains 15 residues. The CDR3 DNA is TGTGCCAGCAGTTACTCAACTAGCCGGCAAGATACGCAGTATTTT. Translation: CASSYSTSRQDTQYF.

This clone showed up just once. This chain links TRBV6-5 with TRBJ2-1; TRBD2 matches at 9 bases. This CDR3 region has 15 residues. V was pared by 6 bases and J by 5 bases, with 8 bases of the junction left unmatched. The germline CDR1 and CDR2 sequences are MNHEY and SVGAGI. CDR3 bases: TGTGCCAGCAGCATTAGCGGGAGTTCCCACAATGAGCAGTTCTTC. Protein product: CASSISGSSHNEQFF.

The chain employs TRBV2 and TRBJ2-3; possibly TRBD2 for D (6 bases). Trimming removed 2 bases from V and 4 bases from J, with 19 bases in between. The length of the CDR3 is 17 residues. Germline V gene data show CDR1 as SNHLY and CDR2 as FYNNEI. The CDR3 spells CASSERSGVVFPDTQYF. The CDR3, as DNA: TGTGCCAGCAGTGAAAGATCGGGAGTGGTGTTCCCAGATACGCAGTATTTT.

This clone occurred a few times. The CDR3 region is CASSTSSGRVYF. DNA of the CDR3: TGTGCCAGCAGCACATCTAGCGGGAGGGTGTATTTT. This chain uses TRBV5-4 with TRBJ2-3, with 12 nucleotides matching TRBD2. J lost 14 bases, V lost 4 bases, and 5 bases had no gene match. The CDR3 sequence is 12 residues long. The germline V gene encodes CDR1 SGHNT and CDR2 YYREEE (reference sequence).

The J gene is TRBJ2-1, the V gene TRBV29-1, with a weak D call TRBD2 (5 bases). CDR1 is SQVTM, CDR2 ANQGSEA, per germline. This CDR3 has 12 amino acids. Deletions cut 3 bases from V and 8 bases from J, with 11 bases between. CDR3 sequence: CSVDSGIDEQFF. The CDR3 DNA reads TGCAGCGTTGACTCGGGGATTGATGAGCAGTTCTTC.

This chain links TRBV2 with TRBJ1-6, with D tentatively TRBD1 (5 bases). From germline, CDR1 is SNHLY and CDR2 FYNNEI. This CDR3 has 15 amino acids. Between the trimmed V and J ends, which lost 0 bases and 5 bases, there was a span of 8 bases. CDR3 protein: CASSEARQNNSPLHF. CDR3 bases: TGTGCCAGCAGTGAAGCTAGACAGAATAATTCACCCCTCCACTTT. The whole variable domain, remainder taken from reference TRBV2 and TRBJ1-6, is EPEVTQTPSHQVTQMGQEVILRCVPISNHLYFYWYRQILGQKVEFLVSFYNNEISEKSEIFDDQFSVERPDGSNFTLKIRSTKLEDSAMYFCASSEARQNNSPLHFGNGTRLTVT.

V usage is TRBV5-1 and J usage is TRBJ2-7, with D perhaps matching TRBD1 (6 bases). V dropped 2 bases and J dropped 5 bases, with 17 bases sitting between them. There are 15 residues in the CDR3. Looked up from germline, CDR1 is SGHRS and CDR2 is YFSETQ. CDR3 sequence: CASSFRGARLDEQYF. The CDR3 bases are TGCGCCAGCAGCTTCAGGGGCGCAAGGCTCGACGAGCAGTACTTC.